This T cell receptor beta chain emerged from a study of blood T cells in healthy people across ages. The use of a sample-barcoded 5' primer and a J-beta primer mix characterized a second PCR of roughly 6 to 11 cycles. TCRdb called the 5' RACE reads again in MiXCR, with one record for every CDR3 protein. The table includes about 680,000 distinct CDR3 sequences, over 45% detected once. V lost 2 bases, J lost 0 bases, and 6 bases lay in between. CDR1 and CDR2 from the germline V gene are SGDLS and YYNGEE. The CDR3 spans 15 residues. For this clonotype: The antigen is undetermined.

General study results and limits: Calculation of diversity from one million T cells yielded estimates considered to be underestimates. It was found that TCR beta diversity correlated strongly with the percentage of naive T cells.

Each donor's blood draw was 7.5 to 10 milliliters of peripheral blood. Input material: blood. The TCR was taken from a woman in her sixties in good health. V gene TRBV9 combines with J gene TRBJ2-6; D is unclear. CDR3 in DNA: TGTGCCAGCAGCGTCCCTACCTCTGGGGCCAACGTCCTGACTTTC. Its protein is CASSVPTSGANVLTF.